The subject of this entry is one T cell receptor (beta chain). This record comes from a study of CD8 T cells in Susac syndrome. An amount of RNA that ranged from roughly 0.45 to 1 ug was reverse transcribed with random hexamers. Across 54 Vbeta and 13 Jbeta, TCR beta CDR3 was amplified with immunoSEQ multiplex PCR. TCRdb ran MiXCR on the immunoSEQ multiplex PCR reads and lists one entry per CDR3 protein. The sample lists some 76,000 distinct CDR3 sequences; about 91% were seen once. Germline V gene sequence: CDR1 LNHDA, CDR2 SQIVND (reference sequence). V lost 1 base and J 6 bases, leaving 13 bases between the germline ends. The CDR3 has 15 amino acids. The authors carried out high-throughput sequencing of TCR beta. They applied it to CD8+ and CD4+ T cells obtained from blood.

The sample comprised CD8+ T cells from PBMCs. The chain carries TRBV19 and TRBJ1-5, with a weak D call TRBD1 (6 bases). This TCR derives from a human donor with multiple sclerosis. The DNA for the CDR3 is TGTGCCAGTAGTATAGCCCCACAGGGTAGTCAGCCCCAGCATTTT. It yields the protein CASSIAPQGSQPQHF.